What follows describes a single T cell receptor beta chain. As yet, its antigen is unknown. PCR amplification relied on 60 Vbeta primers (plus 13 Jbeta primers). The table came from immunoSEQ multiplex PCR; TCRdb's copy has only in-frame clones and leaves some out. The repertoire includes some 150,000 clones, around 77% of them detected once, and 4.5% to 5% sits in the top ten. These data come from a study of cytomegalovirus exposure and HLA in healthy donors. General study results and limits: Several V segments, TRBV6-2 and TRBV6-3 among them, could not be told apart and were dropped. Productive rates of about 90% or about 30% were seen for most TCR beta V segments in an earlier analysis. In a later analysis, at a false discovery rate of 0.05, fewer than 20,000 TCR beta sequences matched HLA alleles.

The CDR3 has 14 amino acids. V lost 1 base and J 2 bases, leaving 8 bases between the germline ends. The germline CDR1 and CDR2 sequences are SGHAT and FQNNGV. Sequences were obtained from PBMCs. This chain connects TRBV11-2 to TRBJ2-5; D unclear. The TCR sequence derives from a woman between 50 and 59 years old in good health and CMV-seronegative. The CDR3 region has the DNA TGTGCCAGCAGCTTAGGGCCATTACAAGAGACCCAGTACTTC. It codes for CASSLGPLQETQYF.